This T cell receptor beta chain was recovered during a study of blood T cell repertoires in COVID-19 (dated by TCRdb to 2018 to 2020). With respect to the entire study: Samples covering the acute and convalescent phases of COVID-19 were provided by collaborators in the United States, Italy and Spain. The repertoires were made available in a free public database intended to serve as a resource for research on the immune response to SARS-CoV-2. Sample metadata almost always included a de-identified subject ID, COVID-19 status, age in years and sex. HLA class I and class II types, where available, came from metadata supplied by the sample provider rather than from assay-based typing. The samples were drawn from two sources: the first 160 participants of the ongoing ImmuneRACE study, and about 1,300 subjects contributed by 6 global collaborators. The material from the prospective study consisted of cDNA or gDNA derived from T cells, B-cell-depleted T cells, or PBMCs. The dataset comprised deeply sampled blood TCRbeta repertoires from subjects exposed to, actively infected with, or recovered from COVID-19. What the research found in general, with its limitations: Clinical and demographic metadata were provided uncurated, with the amount varying by source and participant.

The CDR1 and CDR2 encoded by the germline V gene (reference sequence) are MNHEY and SMNVEV. The trim is 0 bases for V and 8 bases for J, with a gap of 7 bases between the germline ends. The CDR3 has 13 amino acids, counting the end cysteine and phenylalanine. The CDR3 DNA has 39 bases and is translated from base 1. The immunoSEQ Assay, a bias-controlled multiplex PCR, was used to amplify TCRbeta CDR3 regions from genomic DNA. From the authors' description of their analysis: Within the assay, amplification of reference gene primers was used to estimate how many nucleated cells each sample contained. Sequence reads were collapsed and filtered to measure the absolute abundance of every unique TCRbeta CDR3 rearrangement. For each sample, productive Simpson clonality was calculated as the square root of Simpson's diversity index over productive rearrangements. Here the immuneACCESS table is served through TCRdb, limited to in-frame sequences with V and J called. Missing clones are a known gap in these copies; in checked studies unresolved V genes cover under half, and the rest lacks a known reason. For V, J and clone size, that table is used; D and trimming come from the DNA. The table for this sample lists about 170,000 clones; roughly 84% of them were counted only once. The ten largest clonotypes hold roughly a tenth of the sample.

A note on this clone: This clone's antigen is unknown. No much larger clone exists at a distance of one base, and base qualities are not known.

The collaborating institutions used their own protocols to collect whole blood in K2EDTA tubes. For TCRbeta analysis, collaborators shipped samples as frozen whole blood, isolated PBMCs, or DNA extracted from either of those sample types. The clonotype was recovered from a woman older than 75 with active or convalescent COVID-19. Sequences were obtained from peripheral blood. Here the chain combines TRBV27 and TRBJ1-4; the D gene identity is not certain. The nucleotides are TGTGCCAGCAGTTTATCGAGGGCAGAAAAACTGTTTTTT. This sequence encodes CASSLSRAEKLFF. When the CDR3 is completed using the reference TRBV27 and TRBJ1-4 genes on either side, the full variable domain is EAQVTQNPRYLITVTGKKLTVTCSQNMNHEYMSWYRQDPGLGLRQIYYSMNVEVTDKGDVPEGYKVSRKEKRNFPLILESPSPNQTSLYFCASSLSRAEKLFFGSGTQLSVL.